The TCR beta chain described here comes from a study of Graves' ophthalmopathy and Graves' hyperthyroidism. The authors amplified TCR beta CDR3 regions from RNA transcripts. RT-PCR in the first round used HTBI primers; a second-round multiplex PCR followed. MiXCR was run by TCRdb on the multiplex PCR reads, yielding one entry per CDR3 protein. The sample has 400,000 or so distinct CDR3 sequences; less than 20% are singletons. CDR3 length equals 14 residues. The V end was cut by 6 bases, the J end by 0 bases, with 11 bases between. The germline CDR1 and CDR2 sequences are MDHEN and SYDVKM. The chain combines TRBV28 with TRBJ1-1; D call uncertain. The sequencing sample was made of peripheral blood. The receptor was derived from a woman aged 18 to 35 with stable Graves' hyperthyroidism. The CDR3 region has the DNA TGTGCCAGCAGAGCCGGGAAGCTGAACACTGAAGCTTTCTTT. It is translated as CASRAGKLNTEAFF.